Each of the 2 T cell receptor beta chains below was sequenced from the same sample in a study of blood T cell repertoires in COVID-19. Clones were sequenced by immunoSEQ multiplex PCR, and TCRdb holds only the in-frame ones, with some missing. The sample has around 330,000 clones, roughly 90% seen once; the top ten hold more than 3%. The sample taken for sequencing was peripheral blood. These receptors were taken from a woman aged 50 to 65 with active or convalescent COVID-19.

The V and J genes are TRBV2 and TRBJ1-1; 7 positions match TRBD1. This CDR3 comprises 13 residues. Germline trimming cut 9 bases from V and 0 bases from J; bases unmatched to any gene: 4. CDR1 and CDR2 (germline): SNHLY, FYNNEI. As DNA, the CDR3 is TGTGCCAGGCGGACAGGTCTGAACACTGAAGCTTTCTTT. Translated, it gives CARRTGLNTEAFF.

The CDR3 loop reads CASSFGSYGYTF. CDR3 nucleotide sequence: TGTGCCAGCAGTTTTGGCAGCTATGGCTACACCTTC. V gene TRBV12-3 or TRBV12-4 combines with J gene TRBJ1-2; D not certain. With 3 bases removed from V and 4 bases from J, the gap between germline ends came to 6 bases. The CDR3 runs to 12 residues.